The clone carrying this TCR beta chain was detected only a few times. The antigen remains unidentified. This entry belongs to a study of CD8+ T cells in alopecia areata. For the study at large: Patients in the study were on tofacitinib for 6 to 18 months, then off it for 6 months.

Stated treatment: oral pan-JAK inhibitor, 5-10 mg twice daily. Patients with alopecia areata provided lesional scalp punch biopsies as well as peripheral blood. The CDR3 loop spans 13 amino acids. Per the germline V gene, CDR1 is ENHRY and CDR2 is SYGVKD. Trimming pared 7 bases from V and 2 bases from J, leaving 10 bases between. Study-wide results and limits: With just one nonresponder, it is still uncertain whether baseline CD8+ expansion relates to response. Normal scalp showed lower clonality than lesional scalp, especially alopecia totalis/universalis.

RNA was isolated and reverse transcribed to cDNA, the sequencing template. Assay: immunoSEQ multiplex PCR; the TCRdb copy retains only in-frame clones and omits some. The table has around 110,000 clones, around three fifths seen once. This clonotype was sampled from a human donor with alopecia areata. This specimen was CD8+ T cells sorted from blood, taken at week 24, from a patient treated with tofacitinib. This chain uses TRBV10-3 with TRBJ2-3, with no clear D. The CDR3 coding sequence is TGTGCCATCACCCAGGAAAACACAGATACGCAGTATTTT. The encoded protein is CAITQENTDTQYF.